One and the same sample provided the 9 T cell receptor beta chains below, sequenced in a study of beta chain features in type 1 diabetes. All of the isolated RNA was reverse transcribed, so expressed TCRB transcripts were sequenced. Assay used: immunoSEQ multiplex PCR; TCRdb lists only in-frame clones, some missing. The sample holds 110,000 or so clones; about two fifths are singletons and the top ten take 0.06% to 0.075%. The sample consisted of stem cell memory CD4+ T cells from blood. These receptors originate from a woman aged 18-29 years in good health.

This clone was counted a few times. The rearrangement links TRBV18 to TRBJ2-4, with D possibly being TRBD1 (6 bases). The ends were cut back, 6 bases at V and 9 bases at J, with 21 bases in the middle. The germline CDR1 and CDR2 sequences are KGHSH and LQKENI. The CDR3 covers 15 residues. The CDR3 nucleotides read TGTGCCAGCTCGACTACGGACAGCGGATTCGGCATTCAGTACTTC. It translates to CASSTTDSGFGIQYF.

The CDR3 DNA follows: TGCAGCGTTGATTACGCGGGAGGAAAGGGTACGCAGTATTTT. It is translated as CSVDYAGGKGTQYF. V and J are TRBV29-1 and TRBJ2-3, with 8 positions matching TRBD2. The CDR3 extends over 14 amino acids. The germline gives CDR1 SQVTM, CDR2 ANQGSEA. Trimming took 3 bases from V and 8 from J; bases not matched to a gene: 10.

This clone was counted only a few times. The chain joins TRBV27 to TRBJ1-1, with 7 bases identical to TRBD1. Germline V gene data show CDR1 as MNHEY and CDR2 as SMNVEV (reference sequence). The CDR3 is 15 amino acids. The V and J ends lost 6 bases and 4 bases, in that order; junction bases with no gene match: 11. The CDR3 sequence: CASSSYRGSGTEAFF. Here the CDR3 DNA reads TGTGCCAGCAGCTCCTACAGGGGATCGGGCACTGAAGCTTTCTTT.

This chain connects TRBV18 to TRBJ2-2; 10 bases fit TRBD1. Per the germline V gene, CDR1 is KGHSH and CDR2 is LQKENI. This CDR3 is 15 amino acids long. Trimming cost V 3 bases and J 7 bases; bases outside gene matches: 5. The CDR3 nucleotides are TGTGCCAGCTCACCTCCGGGACAGGGGCACGGGGAGCTGTTTTTT. The encoded protein is CASSPPGQGHGELFF.

V and J are TRBV18 and TRBJ1-1; D gene ambiguous. Germline V gene sequence: CDR1 KGHSH, CDR2 LQKENI. This CDR3 is built from 14 residues. Trimming left V 3 bases short and J 1 base short, with 9 bases between. The CDR3, as DNA: TGTGCCAGCTCACCGGCACAGAAGAACACTGAAGCTTTCTTT. Protein product: CASSPAQKNTEAFF.

The CDR3 here is CASSYRGLGEGKKFF. CDR3 nucleotide sequence: TGTGCCAGCAGTTACAGGGGCCTCGGGGAGGGGAAAAAGTTCTTC. The gene calls are TRBV6-5 and TRBJ2-1; 7 positions match TRBD2. Germline-derived CDR1 and CDR2 are MNHEY and SVGAGI. The CDR3 runs 15 residues. Germline trimming cut 2 bases from V and 14 bases from J; bases unmatched to any gene: 15.

V and J are TRBV27 and TRBJ2-1, with 8 bases matching TRBD1. This CDR3 has 16 residues. Trimming at V came to 6 bases and at J to 3 bases, leaving 10 bases not matched to a gene. Germline CDR1 MNHEY, CDR2 SMNVEV (reference sequence). CDR3 DNA: TGTGCCAGCAGGAAAACTGCAGGGGGCTTCTACAATGAGCAGTTCTTC. As protein: CASRKTAGGFYNEQFF.

The chain is built from TRBV29-1 and TRBJ2-1; D is possibly TRBD2 (6 bases). The V and J ends lost 2 bases and 5 bases respectively, with 22 bases between them. The CDR3 contains 17 residues. Germline CDR1 and CDR2: SQVTM and ANQGSEA. For the CDR3, the DNA is TGCAGCGTTGAAAGGCGGTTAGTTGGAGGGCCCCACAATGAGCAGTTCTTC. Residues: CSVERRLVGGPHNEQFF.

This chain links TRBV14 with TRBJ2-2; 9 nucleotides agree with TRBD2. The germline gives CDR1 SGHDN, CDR2 FVKESK. Unmatched junction bases numbered 6, after V lost 3 bases and J lost 4 bases. This CDR3 is 16 amino acids long. The chain's CDR3 is CASSHLAGEGTGELFF. CDR3 bases: TGTGCCAGCAGCCACTTAGCGGGAGAGGGCACCGGGGAGCTGTTTTTT.